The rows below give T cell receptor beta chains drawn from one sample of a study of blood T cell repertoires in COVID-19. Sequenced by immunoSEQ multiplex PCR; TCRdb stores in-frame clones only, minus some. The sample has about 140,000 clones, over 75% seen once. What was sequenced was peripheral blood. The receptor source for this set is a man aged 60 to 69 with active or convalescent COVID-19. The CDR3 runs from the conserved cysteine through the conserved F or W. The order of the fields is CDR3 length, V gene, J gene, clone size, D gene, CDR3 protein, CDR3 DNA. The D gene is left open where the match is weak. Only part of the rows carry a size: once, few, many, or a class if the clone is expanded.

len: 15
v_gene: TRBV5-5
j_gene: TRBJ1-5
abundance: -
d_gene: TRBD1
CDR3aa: CASSSGQGANQPQHF
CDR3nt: TGTGCCAGCAGCTCCGGACAGGGGGCCAATCAGCCCCAGCATTTT

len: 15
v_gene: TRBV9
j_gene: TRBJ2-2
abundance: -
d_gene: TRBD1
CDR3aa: CASSNGTGMSGELFF
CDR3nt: TGTGCCAGCAGCAACGGGACAGGGATGTCCGGGGAGCTGTTTTTT

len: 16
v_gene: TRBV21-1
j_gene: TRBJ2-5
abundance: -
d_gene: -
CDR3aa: CASWTSWTRKVETQYF
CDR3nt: TGTGCCAGCTGGACCTCCTGGACTCGCAAAGTCGAGACCCAGTACTTC

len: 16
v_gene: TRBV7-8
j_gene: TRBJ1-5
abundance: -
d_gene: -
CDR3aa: CASSASGTGSNQPQHF
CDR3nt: TGTGCCAGCAGCGCATCCGGGACTGGATCGAATCAGCCCCAGCATTTT

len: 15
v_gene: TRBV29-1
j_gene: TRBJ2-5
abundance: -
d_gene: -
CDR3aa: CSVEGGDGFGETQYF
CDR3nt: TGCAGCGTTGAAGGGGGGGACGGCTTCGGGGAGACCCAGTACTTC

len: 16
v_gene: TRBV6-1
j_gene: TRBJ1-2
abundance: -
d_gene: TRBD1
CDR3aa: CASSEGVRDSFYGYTF
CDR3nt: TGTGCCAGCAGTGAAGGTGTCCGGGACAGCTTCTATGGCTACACCTTC

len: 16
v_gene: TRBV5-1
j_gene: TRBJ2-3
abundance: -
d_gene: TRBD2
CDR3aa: CASSAGTSGRIDTQYF
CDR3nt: TGCGCCAGCAGCGCGGGGACTAGCGGGAGGATAGATACGCAGTATTTT

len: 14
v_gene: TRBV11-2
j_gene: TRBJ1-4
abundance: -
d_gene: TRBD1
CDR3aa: CASSSSRDRVKLFF
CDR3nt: TGTGCCAGCAGCTCGTCCCGGGACAGGGTTAAACTGTTTTTT

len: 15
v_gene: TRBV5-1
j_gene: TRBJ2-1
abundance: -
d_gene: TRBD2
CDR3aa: CASSPSGSSYNEQFF
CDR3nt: TGCGCCAGCAGTCCTAGCGGGAGCTCCTACAATGAGCAGTTCTTC

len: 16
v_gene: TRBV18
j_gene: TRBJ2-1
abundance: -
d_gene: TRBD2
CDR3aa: CASSPGLAGGRDEQFF
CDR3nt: TGTGCCAGCTCACCAGGCCTAGCGGGAGGGCGGGATGAGCAGTTCTTC

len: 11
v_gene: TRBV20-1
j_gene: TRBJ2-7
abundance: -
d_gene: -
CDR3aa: CSARNRDEQYF
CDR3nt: TGCAGTGCTCGTAATAGAGACGAGCAGTACTTC

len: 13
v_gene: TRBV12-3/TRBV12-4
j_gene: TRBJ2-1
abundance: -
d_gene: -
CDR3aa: CASRNDRNNEQFF
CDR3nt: TGTGCCAGCAGAAACGACAGGAACAATGAGCAGTTCTTC

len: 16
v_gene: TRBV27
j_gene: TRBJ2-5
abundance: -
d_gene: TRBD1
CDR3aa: CADRGQGASYRETQYF
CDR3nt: TGTGCCGATAGAGGACAGGGGGCATCTTATCGAGAGACCCAGTACTTC

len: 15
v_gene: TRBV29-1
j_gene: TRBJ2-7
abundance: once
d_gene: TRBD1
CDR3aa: CSVGGQAISPYEQYF
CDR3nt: TGCAGCGTGGGGGGACAGGCGATTTCCCCCTACGAGCAGTACTTC

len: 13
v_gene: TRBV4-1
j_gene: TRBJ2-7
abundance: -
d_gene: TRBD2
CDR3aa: CASSQLADYEQYF
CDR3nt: TGCGCCAGCAGCCAACTAGCGGACTACGAGCAGTACTTC

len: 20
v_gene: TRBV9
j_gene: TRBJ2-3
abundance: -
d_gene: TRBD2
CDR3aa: CASSVVLAGHGIPSTDTQYF
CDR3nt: TGTGCCAGCAGCGTAGTGCTAGCGGGCCATGGGATACCTAGCACAGATACGCAGTATTTT

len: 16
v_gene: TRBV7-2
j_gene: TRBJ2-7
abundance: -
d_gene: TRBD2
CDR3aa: CASSLATSGASYEQYF
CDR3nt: TGTGCCAGCAGCTTAGCGACTAGCGGGGCCTCCTACGAGCAGTACTTC

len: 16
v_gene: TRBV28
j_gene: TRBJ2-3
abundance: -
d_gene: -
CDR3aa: CASSLPRQGGTDTQYF
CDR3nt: TGTGCCAGCAGTTTACCACGACAGGGAGGAACAGATACGCAGTATTTT

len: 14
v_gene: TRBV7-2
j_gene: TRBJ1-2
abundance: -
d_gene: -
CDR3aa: CASSRRGSVEGYTF
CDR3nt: TGTGCCAGCAGCCGTAGGGGGTCAGTGGAAGGCTACACCTTC

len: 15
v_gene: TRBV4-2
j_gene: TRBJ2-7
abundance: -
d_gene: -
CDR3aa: CASSQEPKQSYEQYF
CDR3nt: TGTGCCAGCAGCCAGGAACCAAAACAGTCCTACGAGCAGTACTTC

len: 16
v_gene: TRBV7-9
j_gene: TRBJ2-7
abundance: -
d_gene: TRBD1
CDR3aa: CASSLWTGAPQGKQYF
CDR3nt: TGTGCCAGCAGCTTATGGACAGGCGCTCCCCAGGGGAAGCAGTACTTC

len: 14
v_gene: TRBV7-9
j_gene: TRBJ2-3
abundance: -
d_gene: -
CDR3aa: CASSLVGATDTQYF
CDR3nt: TGTGCCAGCAGCTTAGTGGGGGCCACAGATACGCAGTATTTT

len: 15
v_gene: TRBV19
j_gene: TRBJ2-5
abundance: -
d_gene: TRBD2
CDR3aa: CASSIGGTSEETQYF
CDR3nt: TGTGCCAGTAGTATAGGGGGGACTAGCGAAGAGACCCAGTACTTC

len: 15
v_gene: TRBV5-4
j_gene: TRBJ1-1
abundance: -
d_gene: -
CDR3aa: CASSTPQSPNTEAFF
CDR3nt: TGTGCCAGCAGCACCCCACAATCCCCGAACACTGAAGCTTTCTTT

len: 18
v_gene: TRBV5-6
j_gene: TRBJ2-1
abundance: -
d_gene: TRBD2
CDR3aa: CASSPKRGLAFLRNEQFF
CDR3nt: TGTGCCAGCAGCCCTAAGCGGGGTCTAGCCTTCTTGAGGAATGAGCAGTTCTTC

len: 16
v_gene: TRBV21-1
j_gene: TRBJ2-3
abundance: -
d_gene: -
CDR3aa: CASRPDSRRSTDTQYF
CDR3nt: TGTGCCAGCAGACCAGACTCCCGGAGGAGCACAGATACGCAGTATTTT

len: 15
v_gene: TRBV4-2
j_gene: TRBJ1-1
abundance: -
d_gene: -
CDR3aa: CASSQDWAENTEAFF
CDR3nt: TGTGCCAGCAGCCAAGATTGGGCAGAGAACACTGAAGCTTTCTTT

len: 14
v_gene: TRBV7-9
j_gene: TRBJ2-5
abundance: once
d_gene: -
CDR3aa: CASSMGGGMETQYF
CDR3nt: TGTGCCAGCAGCATGGGGGGGGGCATGGAGACCCAGTACTTC

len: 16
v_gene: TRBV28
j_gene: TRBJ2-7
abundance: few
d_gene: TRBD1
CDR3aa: CASISLGTGPSYEQYF
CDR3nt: TGTGCCAGCATATCACTCGGGACAGGGCCCTCCTACGAGCAGTACTTC

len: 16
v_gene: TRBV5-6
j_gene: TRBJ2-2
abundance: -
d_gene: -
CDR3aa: CASSATGTPNTGELFF
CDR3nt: TGTGCCAGCAGCGCAACAGGGACCCCGAACACCGGGGAGCTGTTTTTT

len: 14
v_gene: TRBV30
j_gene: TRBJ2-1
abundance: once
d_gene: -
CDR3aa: CAWIIHGSYNEQFF
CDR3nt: TGTGCCTGGATTATTCACGGCTCCTACAATGAGCAGTTCTTC

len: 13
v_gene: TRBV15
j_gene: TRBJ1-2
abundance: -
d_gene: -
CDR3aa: CATTPDRNYGYTF
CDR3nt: TGTGCCACCACGCCTGACAGAAACTATGGCTACACCTTC

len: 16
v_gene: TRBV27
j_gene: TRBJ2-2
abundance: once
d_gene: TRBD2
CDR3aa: CASSSLAGGPTGELFF
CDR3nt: TGTGCCAGCAGTTCTTTAGCGGGAGGGCCGACCGGGGAGCTGTTTTTT

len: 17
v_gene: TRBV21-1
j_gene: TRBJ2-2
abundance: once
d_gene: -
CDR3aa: CASSKAIKAQPTGELFF
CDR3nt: TGTGCCAGCAGCAAAGCTATCAAAGCACAGCCGACCGGGGAGCTGTTTTTT

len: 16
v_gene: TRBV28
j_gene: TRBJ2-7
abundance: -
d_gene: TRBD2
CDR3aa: CASTPGGKAGGLEQYF
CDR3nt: TGTGCCAGCACCCCCGGGGGGAAAGCGGGAGGGCTCGAGCAGTACTTC

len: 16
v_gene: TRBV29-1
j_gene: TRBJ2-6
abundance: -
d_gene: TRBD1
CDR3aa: CSARGTGTSGANVLTF
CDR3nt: TGCAGCGCTAGGGGGACAGGGACTTCTGGGGCCAACGTCCTGACTTTC

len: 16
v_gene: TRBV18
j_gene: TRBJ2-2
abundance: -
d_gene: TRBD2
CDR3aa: CASSLRTSGSAGELFF
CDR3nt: TGTGCCAGCTCACTCCGGACTAGCGGGAGCGCCGGGGAGCTGTTTTTT

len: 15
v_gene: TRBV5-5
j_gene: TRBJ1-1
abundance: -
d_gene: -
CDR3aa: CASSLEDTPITEAFF
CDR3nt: TGTGCCAGCAGCTTGGAGGACACCCCGATTACTGAAGCTTTCTTT

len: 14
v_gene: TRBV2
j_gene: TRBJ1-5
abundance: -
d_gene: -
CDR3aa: CASSKQGPNQPQHF
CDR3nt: TGTGCCAGCAGCAAACAGGGACCTAATCAGCCCCAGCATTTT

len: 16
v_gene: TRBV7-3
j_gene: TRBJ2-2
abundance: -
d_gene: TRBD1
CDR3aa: CASSLMVQGVTGELFF
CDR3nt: TGTGCCAGCAGCTTAATGGTTCAGGGGGTCACCGGGGAGCTGTTTTTT

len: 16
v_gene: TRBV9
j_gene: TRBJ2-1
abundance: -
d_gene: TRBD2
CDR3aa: CASSVTTGTSNNEQFF
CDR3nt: TGTGCCAGCAGCGTAACCACCGGGACTAGCAACAATGAGCAGTTCTTC

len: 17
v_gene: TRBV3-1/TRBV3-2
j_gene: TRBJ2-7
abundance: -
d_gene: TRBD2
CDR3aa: CASSQDSAGVNSYEQYF
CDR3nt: TGTGCCAGCAGCCAAGATAGCGCGGGAGTTAACTCCTACGAGCAGTACTTC

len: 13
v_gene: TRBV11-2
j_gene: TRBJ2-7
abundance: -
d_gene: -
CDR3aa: CASSFRGSYEQYF
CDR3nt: TGTGCCAGCAGCTTTAGGGGGTCCTACGAGCAGTACTTC

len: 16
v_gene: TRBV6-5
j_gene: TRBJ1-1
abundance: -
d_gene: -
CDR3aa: CASSYADSPPNTEAFF
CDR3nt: TGTGCCAGCAGTTACGCCGACAGCCCCCCGAACACTGAAGCTTTCTTT

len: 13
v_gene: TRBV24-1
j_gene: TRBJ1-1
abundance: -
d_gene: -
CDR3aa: CATSPGVNTEAFF
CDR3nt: TGTGCCACCAGTCCAGGGGTGAACACTGAAGCTTTCTTT

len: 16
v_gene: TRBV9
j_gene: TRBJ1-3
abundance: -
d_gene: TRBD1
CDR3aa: CASSGRTGGTGNTIYF
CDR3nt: TGTGCCAGCAGCGGGAGGACAGGTGGCACTGGAAACACCATATATTTT

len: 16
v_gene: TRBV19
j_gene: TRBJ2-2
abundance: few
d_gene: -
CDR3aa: CASSTTGSRGTGELFF
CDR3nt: TGTGCCAGTAGCACCACCGGGTCCAGGGGCACCGGGGAGCTGTTTTTT

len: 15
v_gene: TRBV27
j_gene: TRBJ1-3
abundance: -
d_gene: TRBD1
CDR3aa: CASSPNDRAGNTIYF
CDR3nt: TGTGCCAGCAGTCCAAACGACAGGGCCGGAAACACCATATATTTT

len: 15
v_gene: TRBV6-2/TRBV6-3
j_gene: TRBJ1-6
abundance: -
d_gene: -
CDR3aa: CASSTHGRGNSPLHF
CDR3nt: TGTGCCAGCAGTACTCACGGCAGGGGCAATTCACCCCTCCACTTT

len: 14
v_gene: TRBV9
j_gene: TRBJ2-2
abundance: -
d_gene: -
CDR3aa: CASSPRQGLGELFF
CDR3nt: TGTGCCAGCAGCCCCAGGCAGGGGCTCGGGGAGCTGTTTTTT

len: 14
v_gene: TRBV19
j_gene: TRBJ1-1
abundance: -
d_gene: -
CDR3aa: CASNRQVTSVEAFF
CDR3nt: TGTGCCAGTAACCGACAGGTCACTTCTGTTGAAGCTTTCTTT

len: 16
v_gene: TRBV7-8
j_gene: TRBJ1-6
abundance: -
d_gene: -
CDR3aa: CASSLVLIQGYSPLHF
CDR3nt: TGTGCCAGCAGCTTAGTGCTAATTCAGGGGTATTCACCCCTCCACTTT

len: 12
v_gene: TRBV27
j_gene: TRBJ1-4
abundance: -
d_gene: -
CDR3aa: CASSFLNEKLFF
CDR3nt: TGTGCCAGCAGTTTCCTTAATGAAAAACTGTTTTTT

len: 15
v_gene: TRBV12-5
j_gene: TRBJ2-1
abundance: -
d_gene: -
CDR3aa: CASAETGTRANEQFF
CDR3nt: TGTGCTAGTGCTGAGACCGGGACTCGAGCCAATGAGCAGTTCTTC

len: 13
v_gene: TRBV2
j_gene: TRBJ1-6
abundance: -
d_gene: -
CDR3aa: CASSGQGNSPLHF
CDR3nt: TGTGCCAGCAGTGGTCAGGGTAATTCACCCCTCCACTTT

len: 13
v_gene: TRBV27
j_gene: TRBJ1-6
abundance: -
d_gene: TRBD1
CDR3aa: CASRDRGNSPLHF
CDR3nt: TGTGCCAGCCGGGACAGGGGAAATTCACCCCTCCACTTT

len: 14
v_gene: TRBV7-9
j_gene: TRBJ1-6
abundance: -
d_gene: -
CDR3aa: CASSLGPGESPLHF
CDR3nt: TGTGCCAGCAGCTTAGGCCCCGGGGAATCACCCCTCCACTTT

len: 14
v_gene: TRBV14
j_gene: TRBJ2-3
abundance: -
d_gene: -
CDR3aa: CASSQAVWEYTQYF
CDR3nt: TGTGCCAGCAGCCAAGCAGTTTGGGAGTATACGCAGTATTTT

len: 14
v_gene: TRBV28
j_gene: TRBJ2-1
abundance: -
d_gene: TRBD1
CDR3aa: CASRVRTGWHEQFF
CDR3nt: TGTGCCAGCCGCGTTCGGACAGGGTGGCATGAGCAGTTCTTC

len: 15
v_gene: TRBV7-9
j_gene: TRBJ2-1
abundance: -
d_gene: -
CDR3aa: CASSSSDSPTMEQFF
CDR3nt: TGTGCCAGCAGCTCTAGCGATTCACCCACAATGGAGCAGTTCTTC